The 4 T cell receptor beta chains in this list originate from one sample, sequenced in a study of T-cell reconstitution after alpha-beta-depleted transplantation in children. Using unique molecular identifiers, the investigators prepared the TCRbeta library. Each CDR3 protein is one row after TCRdb ran MiXCR on the PCR reads. The table lists fewer than 120,000 distinct CDR3 sequences, around a tenth of them singletons. Sample: PBMCs from the stem cell graft donor, taken from the stem cell graft. The receptor set was obtained from a human donor who donated a stem cell graft to a child with acute lymphoblastic leukemia.

This clonotype was observed many times. In DNA, the CDR3 is TGTGCCAGCAGCTTAGGGGCCTTGAGCAATCAGCCCCAGCATTTT. It yields the protein CASSLGALSNQPQHF. This chain uses TRBV7-2 with TRBJ1-5; D gene ambiguous. CDR3 size: 15 residues. The germline V gene has CDR1 SGHTA and CDR2 FQGNSA. V lost 1 base, J lost 1 base, and 8 bases lay in between. Filled out from reference TRBV7-2 and TRBJ1-5, the complete variable domain reads GAGVSQSPSNKVTEKGKDVELRCDPISGHTALYWYRQSLGQGLEFLIYFQGNSAPDKSGLPSDRFSAERTGGSVSTLTIQRTQQEDSAVYLCASSLGALSNQPQHFGDGTRLSIL.

This clonotype showed up just a few times. The chain has TRBV6-5 and TRBJ2-7, with D tentatively TRBD1 or TRBD2 (5 bases each). The germline gives CDR1 MNHEY, CDR2 SVGAGI. V was trimmed by 1 base and J by 6 bases, leaving 22 bases between them. This CDR3 region has 17 residues. The CDR3 here is CASSYWETVGAGSEQYF. The CDR3 DNA reads as TGTGCCAGCAGTTACTGGGAGACAGTAGGGGCCGGCTCCGAGCAGTACTTC.

This clonotype was counted many times. Its ends do not fully match the called genes, so a read error is possible. The V gene is TRBV15, the J gene TRBJ2-3, with 7 bases identical to TRBD2. The CDR3 is 14 amino acids. Germline assignment: CDR1 LNHNV and CDR2 YYDKDF (reference sequence). The CDR3 nucleotides are TGTGCCACCAGCAGTTCGACTAGCAGAGATACGCAGTATTTT. Translated: CATSSSTSRDTQYF. The whole variable domain, remainder taken from reference TRBV15 and TRBJ2-3, is DAMVIQNPRYQVTQFGKPVTLSCSQTLNHNVMYWYQQKSSQAPKLLFHYYDKDFNNEADTPDNFQSRRPNTSFCFLDIRSPGLGDTAMYLCATSSSTSRDTQYFGPGTRLTVL.

This clonotype turned up a few times. The chain combines TRBV5-1 with TRBJ1-5; 7 nucleotides agree with TRBD1. V was pared by 4 bases and J by 7 bases, with 11 bases of the junction left unmatched. This CDR3 spans 15 amino acids. Germline-derived CDR1 and CDR2 are SGHRS and YFSETQ. CDR3 region: CASSPTDRDGQPQHF. CDR3 bases: TGCGCCAGCAGCCCTACCGACAGGGACGGGCAGCCCCAGCATTTT.